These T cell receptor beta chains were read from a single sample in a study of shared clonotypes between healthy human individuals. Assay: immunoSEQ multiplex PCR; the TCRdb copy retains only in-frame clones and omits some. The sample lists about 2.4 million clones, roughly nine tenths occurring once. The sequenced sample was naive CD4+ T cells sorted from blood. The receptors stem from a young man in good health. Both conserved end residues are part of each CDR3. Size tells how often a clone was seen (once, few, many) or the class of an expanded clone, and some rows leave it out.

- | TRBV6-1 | CASSGWGADTQYF
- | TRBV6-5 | CASSYRDRGYEQYF
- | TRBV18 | CASSPKTTGDSGYGYTF
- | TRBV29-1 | CSASPGGRYGYTF
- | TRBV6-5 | CASGLDTHITNEKLFF
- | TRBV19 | CASSITGVQEKLFF
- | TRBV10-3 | CAISGGVGEKLFF
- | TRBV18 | CASSPAVGEQFF
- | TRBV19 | CASSTGLAGGLAKNIQYF
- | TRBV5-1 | CASSLGAREGVNEQFF
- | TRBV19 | CASSERTGGLVQPQHF
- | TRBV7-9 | CASSLGTGSNEKLFF
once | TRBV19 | CASSIDGNQPQHF
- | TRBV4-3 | CASSQDYSNQPQHF
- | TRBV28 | CASRRRQAGQPQHF
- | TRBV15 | CATSRDRGVYYGYTF
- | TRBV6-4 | CASRPTGRDGYTF
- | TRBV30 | CAWSVRGAGEQYF
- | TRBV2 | CASSDPTPGQGSFNYGYTF
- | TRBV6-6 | CASSGTSNEKLFF
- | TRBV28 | CASSFEGSGNQPQHF
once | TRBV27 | CASSPDRMGYGTQYF
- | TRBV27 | CASRWTGDGGYTF
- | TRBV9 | CASSVGQWSSYEQYF
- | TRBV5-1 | CASSRSLAGTDTQYF
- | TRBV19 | CASSVTGSYGYTF
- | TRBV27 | CASSLSRTSFPSSYNEQFF
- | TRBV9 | CASSVGSSNSPLHF
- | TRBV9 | CASSAGQGAREQYF
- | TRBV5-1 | CASSVLAGDFTGELFF
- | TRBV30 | CAWSVRSSNYGYTF
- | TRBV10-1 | CASTLDQNGAKNIQYF
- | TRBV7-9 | CASSWGGLDTDTQYF
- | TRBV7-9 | CASSLGWTGGREQYF
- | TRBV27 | CASRQLIFSSYEQYF
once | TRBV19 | CASSMFLATDTQYF
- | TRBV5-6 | CASSLAGTPVGAEPQHF
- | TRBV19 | CASRVRGTNYGYTF
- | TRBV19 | CASSRIGLNTGELFF
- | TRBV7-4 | CASSFSVSYEQYF
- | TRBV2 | CASSDSIYYGGYTF
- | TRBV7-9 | CASSPTGMTTEAFF
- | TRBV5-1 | CASSLPGVQRGSYNEQFF
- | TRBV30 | CAWSVERTSGYNSPLHF
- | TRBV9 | CASSDGSIRGRVGYTF
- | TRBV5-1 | CASSLGSGDRYEQYF
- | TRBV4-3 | CASSRDTLTYEQYF
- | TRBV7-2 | CASRRAGLAGGTGELFF
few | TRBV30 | CAWNRDRARTEAFF
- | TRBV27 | CASSLLASGNHYEQYF
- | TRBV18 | CASSPVTGDTEAFF
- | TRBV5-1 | CASSTDWGETQYF
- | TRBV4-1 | CASSQVRLGDGGPNYGYTF
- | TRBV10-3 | CAIRAIAGGQTDTQYF
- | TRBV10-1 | CASSVLGGGGTGELFF
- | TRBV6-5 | CASRPRTGGSQPQHF
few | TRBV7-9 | CASSAGHYEQYF
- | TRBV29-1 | CSVGVQGTEAFF